This TCR beta chain was identified in a study of cytotoxic CD8 clonotypes in ibrutinib-treated CLL. Study context: Response samples were drawn at a median of around 12 months of treatment, range 6 to 36.

V was clipped by 8 bases and J by 5 bases; unmatched bases: 8. Germline V lookup: CDR1 SGHTS, CDR2 YDEGEE. The CDR3 sequence is 13 residues long. As input for TCR beta libraries, about 1.9 micrograms of genomic DNA came from cryopreserved PBMCs. This clone was seen once. The repertoire was sequenced with immunoSEQ multiplex PCR; TCRdb's copy has only in-frame clones and lacks some. The sample lists some 130,000 clones, about 76% occurring once. This TCR derives from a human donor with chronic lymphocytic leukemia. The gene calls are TRBV5-8 and TRBJ2-3, with 7 positions matching TRBD2. Sequenced here: PBMCs, sampled after 24 months of ibrutinib treatment. The CDR3 region is CARRPRGLDTQYF. The CDR3 DNA reads TGTGCCAGGAGACCGCGGGGGTTAGATACGCAGTATTTT.